The 18 T cell receptor beta chains presented below share a single source sample, sequenced in a study of shared clonotypes between healthy human individuals. Assay used: immunoSEQ multiplex PCR; TCRdb lists only in-frame clones, some missing. The sample carries about 1.1 million clones, about four fifths recorded once. The sequenced sample consisted of memory CD4+ T cells from PBMCs. The subset was: CD45RA-negative fraction. These TCRs come from a man aged 18 to 35 in good health. Some clones in this sample may be carry-over from other donors' samples.

The genes are TRBV20-1 and TRBJ2-5; D not certain. V gave up 7 bases and J gave up 5 bases, with 11 bases separating them. The CDR3 has 11 residues. CDR1 is DFQATT and CDR2 is SNEGSKA in the germline V gene (reference sequence). CDR3 sequence reads: CSVYRRETQYF. In nucleotides, the CDR3 is TGCAGTGTATACCGCCGGGAGACCCAGTACTTC.

The V gene is TRBV5-1, the J gene TRBJ2-3; D gene uncertain. This CDR3 comprises 18 residues. The V gene's germline CDR1 is SGHRS and CDR2 YFSETQ. Trimming pared 2 bases from V and 0 bases from J, leaving 19 bases between. The CDR3 spells CASSLRYTPPYSTDTQYF. The CDR3 coding sequence is TGCGCCAGCAGCTTAAGGTATACCCCGCCTTATAGCACAGATACGCAGTATTTT.

The CDR3 nucleotides read TGTGCCAGCAGCTTAAGAATAGGCTTCGGGACAGACTCTGGAAACACCATATATTTT. Translating it yields CASSLRIGFGTDSGNTIYF. The J gene is TRBJ1-3, the V gene TRBV7-8, with 7 bases identical to TRBD1. V lost 2 bases to trimming and J lost 0 bases; unmatched junction nucleotides: 13. The CDR3 is 19 amino acids. Germline-derived CDR1 and CDR2 are SGHVS and FQNEAQ.

The chain uses TRBV6-6 and TRBJ1-5; D uncertain. The V and J ends lost 1 base and 6 bases respectively, with 10 bases between them. Germline V gene data show CDR1 as MNHNY and CDR2 as SVGAGI (reference sequence). CDR3 length: 14 amino acids. This CDR3 reads CASSYYEGGQPQHF. CDR3 DNA sequence: TGTGCCAGCAGTTACTATGAAGGCGGTCAGCCCCAGCATTTT.

The chain has TRBV5-4 and TRBJ2-7; 12 bases fit TRBD2. Losses at the gene ends were 9 bases for V and 7 bases for J; bases not matched to a gene: 17. Germline V gives CDR1 SGHNT, CDR2 YYREEE (reference sequence). This CDR3 is 16 amino acids long. The CDR3 nucleotides read TGTGCCACCTCGCGTGCTAGCGGGAGGGCCGAGAGTGAGCAGTACTTC. Residues: CATSRASGRAESEQYF.

CDR3 residues: CASSIEGRRDNGYTF. Here the CDR3 DNA reads TGTGCCAGTAGTATAGAGGGACGCCGGGACAATGGCTACACCTTC. The chain has TRBV19 and TRBJ1-2; a possible D gene is TRBD1 (6 bases). The germline V and J ends were trimmed by 0 bases and 6 bases, with 14 bases remaining between them. The CDR3 extends over 15 amino acids. The germline CDR1 and CDR2 sequences are LNHDA and SQIVND (reference sequence). Full variable domain (outside the CDR3, taken from reference TRBV19 and TRBJ1-2): DGGITQSPKYLFRKEGQNVTLSCEQNLNHDAMYWYRQDPGQGLRLIYYSQIVNDFQKGDIAEGYSVSREKKESFPLTVTSAQKNPTAFYLCASSIEGRRDNGYTFGSGTRLTVV.

The genes are TRBV9 and TRBJ1-3; D remains unclear. The germline V and J ends were trimmed by 8 bases and 4 bases, with 16 bases remaining between them. CDR3 size: 14 residues. The germline V gene has CDR1 SGDLS and CDR2 YYNGEE. CDR3 bases: TGTGCCAGTAGACCGGCATTGGGAGGAAACACCATATATTTT. It is translated as CASRPALGGNTIYF.

The V gene is TRBV9, the J gene TRBJ2-5; a possible D gene is TRBD2 (6 bases). The germline gives CDR1 SGDLS, CDR2 YYNGEE. CDR3 length equals 14 residues. Trimming left V 4 bases short and J 4 bases short, with 14 bases between. The CDR3: CASSSGSWGETQYF. For the CDR3, the DNA is TGTGCCAGCAGCTCCGGGAGTTGGGGAGAGACCCAGTACTTC.

This clone was found a few times. The CDR3 reads CASSVSEGHFRANTGELFF. In DNA, the CDR3 is TGCGCCAGCAGCGTGAGTGAAGGACACTTCCGCGCGAACACCGGGGAGCTGTTTTTT. The J gene is TRBJ2-2, the V gene TRBV10-1, with a possible D match to TRBD1 (5 bases). The CDR3 is 19 amino acids. Germline CDR1 WNHNN, CDR2 SYGVQD (reference sequence). V lost 6 bases and J lost 0, with 23 bases in between.

V usage is TRBV27 and J usage is TRBJ2-5, with a possible D match to TRBD2 (6 bases). Germline CDR1 MNHEY, CDR2 SMNVEV (reference sequence). Trimming left V 3 bases short and J 4 bases short, with 15 bases between. This CDR3 has 15 residues. This chain's CDR3 is CASSFEGRRGETQYF. The DNA for the CDR3 is TGTGCCAGCAGTTTTGAGGGAAGGAGGGGAGAGACCCAGTACTTC.

The table lists this clone with a count of one. The chain carries TRBV6-5 and TRBJ2-2, with D possibly being TRBD2 (6 bases). CDR1 is MNHEY and CDR2 is SVGAGI in the germline V gene. The CDR3 runs to 15 residues. With 7 bases removed from V and 1 base from J, the gap between germline ends came to 13 bases. In nucleotides, the CDR3 is TGTGCCAGCACTCCGGGGGTTCAGAACACCGGGGAGCTGTTTTTT. This codes for CASTPGVQNTGELFF.

Regarding this clone: A single base separates this from a much larger clone, so it may be a read error. CDR3 region: CSVRQGNEQYF. CDR3 DNA sequence: TGCAGCGTTAGACAGGGGAACGAGCAGTACTTC. V gene TRBV29-1 combines with J gene TRBJ2-7; 8 bases are a match to TRBD1. CDR3 length: 11 amino acids. CDR1 and CDR2 (germline): SQVTM, ANQGSEA. Unmatched junction bases numbered 2, after V lost 5 bases and J lost 5 bases.

The rearrangement uses TRBV27 and TRBJ2-2; 10 bases agree with TRBD1. Germline V gene data show CDR1 as MNHEY and CDR2 as SMNVEV (reference sequence). V trimming: 6 bases; J trimming: 3 bases; junction bases outside the gene matches: 10. There are 17 residues in the CDR3. CDR3 sequence (DNA): TGTGCCAGCAGCCTTACCGGGACAGGGGTCTACACCGGGGAGCTGTTTTTT. Translation: CASSLTGTGVYTGELFF.

V usage is TRBV5-4 and J usage is TRBJ2-5; the D gene is possibly TRBD1 (5 bases). This CDR3 contains 14 residues. V lost 0 bases, J lost 3 bases, and 9 bases lay in between. In germline, CDR1 is SGHNT, CDR2 YYREEE (reference sequence). CDR3 in amino acids: CASSLGGREETQYF. DNA of the CDR3: TGTGCCAGCAGCTTGGGGGGCAGGGAAGAGACCCAGTACTTC.

This clone has a single count. This chain uses TRBV5-1 with TRBJ2-5; 10 bases fit TRBD1. The J segment lost 6 bases and the V segment lost 0 bases, leaving 5 bases of the junction unmatched. The CDR3 length is 15 residues. The germline V gene has CDR1 SGHRS and CDR2 YFSETQ. Written as DNA, the CDR3 is TGCGCCAGCAGCTTGGGACAGGGGGCCTATCAGACCCAGTACTTC. It is translated as CASSLGQGAYQTQYF.

The gene calls are TRBV5-4 and TRBJ2-7; 7 bases fit TRBD2. With 4 bases clipped from V and 6 bases from J, the junction kept 10 bases outside the gene matches. The germline gives CDR1 SGHNT, CDR2 YYREEE (reference sequence). The length of the CDR3 is 14 residues. The CDR3 region has the DNA TGTGCCAGCAGCCGGTTGGGCGGGAGTCTCGAGCAGTACTTC. It specifies CASSRLGGSLEQYF. Combining the CDR3 with reference TRBV5-4 and TRBJ2-7 gives the whole variable domain ETGVTQSPTHLIKTRGQQVTLRCSSQSGHNTVSWYQQALGQGPQFIFQYYREEENGRGNFPPRFSGLQFPNYSSELNVNALELDDSALYLCASSRLGGSLEQYFGPGTRLTVT.

This clone was found a few times. J is TRBJ2-3 and V is TRBV19; the match to TRBD2 covers 11 bases. In germline, CDR1 is LNHDA, CDR2 SQIVND (reference sequence). The CDR3 is 16 amino acids. The junction had 2 bases not matched to a gene; V was cut back by 2 bases and J by 1 base. The CDR3 region is CASSIIAGGGTDTQYF. CDR3 nucleotides: TGTGCCAGTAGTATAATAGCGGGAGGGGGCACAGATACGCAGTATTTT.

The chain recombines TRBV28 with TRBJ2-5, with a possible D match to TRBD1 (6 bases). Trimming cost V 6 bases and J 5 bases, with 16 bases left between them. CDR1 and CDR2 (germline): MDHEN, SYDVKM. The CDR3 extends over 14 amino acids. CDR3: CASRPTGTWETQYF. The CDR3 DNA is TGTGCCAGCAGACCTACAGGGACATGGGAGACCCAGTACTTC.